The 27 T cell receptor beta chains listed next were all sequenced from one sample in a study of CD8 T cells in ankylosing spondylitis. Via MiXCR, TCRdb re-called the 5' RACE reads, giving one row per CDR3 protein. The data contain approximately 250,000 distinct CDR3 sequences, 8.2% of them singletons. The sequenced sample consisted of blood, either unsorted or a sorted T cell fraction (not recorded which). The receptor set was obtained from a female donor with ankylosing spondylitis or in good health (not recorded which).

This clonotype was seen at least ten times. The rearrangement joins TRBV15 to TRBJ1-1; tentatively, D is TRBD1 (5 bases). Trimming shortened V by 0 bases and J by 1 base, and 12 bases separated the two germline ends. CDR3 size: 16 residues. Germline CDR1 reads LNHNV; CDR2 reads YYDKDF (reference sequence). CDR3 nucleotides: TGTGCCACCAGCAGAGATCTGGGGGTAGGGAACACTGAAGCTTTCTTT. It specifies CATSRDLGVGNTEAFF.

This clonotype was picked up many times. The V and J genes are TRBV21-1 and TRBJ2-7; the table assigns TRBD1, which was not confirmed against the DNA. TRBV21-1 counts as a pseudogene. This CDR3 has 13 amino acids. Here the CDR3 reads CAISTSPPYEQYF. DNA of the CDR3: TGTGCCATCTCGACATCCCCCCCATACGAGCAGTACTTC.

This clonotype was detected ten times or more. The genes are TRBV12-3 or TRBV12-4 and TRBJ2-2; 7 nucleotides align to TRBD1. After removal of 6 bases from V and 6 bases from J, the junction contained 10 bases not matched to a gene. The CDR3 totals 15 residues. The CDR3 sequence is CASSSTRGTAGELFF. In DNA form, the CDR3 reads TGTGCCAGCAGCTCAACCAGGGGGACGGCCGGGGAGCTGTTTTTT.

This clonotype has more than one count but fewer than ten. The genes are TRBV2 and TRBJ2-6; D call uncertain. The V end lost 4 bases, the J end lost 2 bases, and 6 bases lay between the germline ends. There are 14 residues in the CDR3. Germline CDR1 and CDR2: SNHLY and FYNNEI. The CDR3 DNA reads TGTGCCAGCAGTGCGGGTGCTGGGGCCAACGTCCTGACTTTC. Protein product: CASSAGAGANVLTF.

This clonotype was seen many times. The chain uses TRBV27 and TRBJ1-2; D call uncertain. Germline loops: CDR1 MNHEY, CDR2 SMNVEV (reference sequence). V was pared by 5 bases and J by 4 bases, with 11 bases between. This CDR3 spans 13 amino acids. In DNA form, the CDR3 reads TGTGCCAGCAGTAGTGAACTGAGCTATGGCTACACCTTC. It codes for CASSSELSYGYTF.

Details on this clonotype: This may come from a read error, since a much larger clone is one base off. The CDR3 DNA sequence: TGTACCAGCAGCTTAGGGACTTTGGGGGATGAGCAGTTCTTC. Translating it yields CTSSLGTLGDEQFF. The J gene is TRBJ2-1, the V gene TRBV7-9; a weak D match, TRBD2 (6 bases). The germline V gene encodes CDR1 SEHNR and CDR2 FQNEAQ (reference sequence). The CDR3 is 14 amino acids.

This clonotype was recorded many times. The chain employs TRBV20-1 and TRBJ2-1, with D uncertain. Germline CDR1 DFQATT, CDR2 SNEGSKA (reference sequence). V was cut by 4 bases and J by 5 bases, with 9 bases left in between. This CDR3 contains 12 residues. DNA of the CDR3: TGCAGTGCTAATCCCCGGGACAATGAGCAGTTCTTC. Translating gives CSANPRDNEQFF.

This clonotype was recorded many times. CDR3 loop: CSASRGGTLASYGYTF. In DNA, the CDR3 is TGCAGTGCTAGTAGAGGCGGGACCTTGGCGTCCTATGGCTACACCTTC. V is TRBV20-1 and J is TRBJ1-2, with TRBD1 as a possible D gene (5 bases). The CDR3 runs 16 residues. The germline V gene has CDR1 DFQATT and CDR2 SNEGSKA (reference sequence). V was pared by 3 bases and J by 4 bases, with 21 bases between.

This chain connects TRBV18 to TRBJ2-2, with 8 bases matching TRBD1. V gave up 4 bases and J gave up 5 bases; unmatched junction bases: 6. This CDR3 comprises 15 residues. CDR1 and CDR2 from the germline V gene are KGHSH and LQKENI. The CDR3 sequence: CASSRRTGGTGELFF. The CDR3 coding sequence is TGTGCCAGCTCACGAAGAACAGGGGGGACCGGGGAGCTGTTTTTT.

This clonotype was found a few times. The chain uses TRBV20-1 and TRBJ2-7; a weak D match, TRBD1 (6 bases). This CDR3 comprises 11 residues. CDR1 and CDR2 from the germline V gene are DFQATT and SNEGSKA (reference sequence). V was clipped by 5 bases and J by 6 bases, with 11 bases between them. CDR3 DNA sequence: TGCAGTGCTCCTTGGGGGCGCGAGCAGTACTTC. This gives the protein CSAPWGREQYF.

Ten or more counts support this clonotype. This rearrangement joins TRBV28 to TRBJ1-2; weak D call: TRBD1 (6 bases). The CDR3 covers 11 residues. Looked up from germline, CDR1 is MDHEN and CDR2 is SYDVKM. CDR3 nucleotides: TGTGCAGCAGGGGACGGGTTTGGCTACACCTTC. Translated, it gives CAAGDGFGYTF.

This clonotype was observed a handful of times. The rearrangement joins TRBV29-1 to TRBJ1-2; D gene unclear. Germline V lookup: CDR1 SQVTM, CDR2 ANQGSEA. V shed 0 bases and J shed 3 bases, with 20 bases lying between them. The CDR3 loop spans 17 amino acids. Written as DNA, the CDR3 is TGCAGCGTTGAAGATCCGATGCCCAGTGGGTTTTACTATGGCTACACCTTC. This codes for CSVEDPMPSGFYYGYTF. The full variable domain, its missing parts supplied by reference TRBV29-1 and TRBJ1-2, is SAVISQKPSRDICQRGTSLTIQCQVDSQVTMMFWYRQQPGQSLTLIATANQGSEATYESGFVIDKFPISRPNLTFSTLTVSNMSPEDSSIYLCSVEDPMPSGFYYGYTFGSGTRLTVV.

J is TRBJ2-1 and V is TRBV11-1; D might be TRBD2 (7 bases). The CDR3 runs 16 residues. V dropped 7 bases and J dropped 7 bases, with 23 bases sitting between them. Germline CDR1 reads SGHAT; CDR2 reads FQDESV (reference sequence). The CDR3 DNA reads as TGTGCCAGCAATGGGGGCGGGAGATCCCCGGGGAATGAGCAGTTCTTC. It specifies CASNGGGRSPGNEQFF.

This clonotype was observed many times. V is TRBV5-1 and J is TRBJ2-7; D is perhaps TRBD2 (5 bases). The CDR3 is 13 residues long. The germline V gene has CDR1 SGHRS and CDR2 YFSETQ. V lost 4 bases and J 3 bases, leaving 11 bases between the germline ends. CDR3 sequence reads: CASSGTRSYEQYF. In DNA form, the CDR3 reads TGCGCCAGCAGCGGAACTAGAAGCTACGAGCAGTACTTC.

The chain employs TRBV7-2 and TRBJ1-2; D is ambiguous. The CDR3 is 17 amino acids. From germline, CDR1 is SGHTA and CDR2 FQGNSA. V was pared by 1 base and J by 0 bases, with 15 bases between. CDR3 nucleotide sequence: TGTGCCAGCAGCTTAGGGTCGGGGAGCTGGGCTAACTATGGCTACACCTTC. Encoded protein: CASSLGSGSWANYGYTF.

This clonotype was seen many times. This rearrangement joins TRBV6-2 or TRBV6-3 to TRBJ1-1, with 10 bases lining up with TRBD1. Per the germline V gene, CDR1 is MNHEY and CDR2 is SVGEGT. Trimming at V came to 6 bases and at J to 4 bases, leaving 8 bases not matched to a gene. There are 15 residues in the CDR3. The CDR3 loop reads CASRRQGASGTEAFF. The CDR3 DNA reads TGTGCCAGCAGGCGACAGGGGGCAAGTGGCACTGAAGCTTTCTTT.

This clonotype has ten or more counts. This rearrangement joins TRBV29-1 to TRBJ2-3, with D perhaps matching TRBD2 (6 bases). The germline gives CDR1 SQVTM, CDR2 ANQGSEA. The length of the CDR3 is 15 residues. The V end was cut by 4 bases, the J end by 3 bases, with 17 bases between. The DNA of the CDR3 is TGCAGCGTTGTCGGGGGATGGGGTTGGACAGATACGCAGTATTTT. Its protein product is CSVVGGWGWTDTQYF.

The table lists this clonotype with many counts. The chain is built from TRBV29-1 and TRBJ2-7; 7 nucleotides match TRBD1. This CDR3 is 13 amino acids long. CDR1 and CDR2 from the germline V gene are SQVTM and ANQGSEA. The ends lost 7 bases at V and 5 bases at J; junction bases unmatched: 11. In nucleotides, the CDR3 is TGCAGCGCCCAGGGGGTCCCAAAGGACGAGCAGTACTTC. Translation gives CSAQGVPKDEQYF.

The gene calls are TRBV6-1 and TRBJ2-1; TRBD2 aligns across 12 bases. The CDR3 covers 17 residues. Germline trimming cut 7 bases from V and 1 base from J; bases unmatched to any gene: 8. CDR1 is MNHNS and CDR2 is SASEGT in the germline V gene. The CDR3 loop is CASTELAGGSSYNEQFF. The CDR3 coding sequence is TGTGCCAGCACAGAACTAGCGGGAGGTTCATCCTACAATGAGCAGTTCTTC.

This clonotype was picked up many times. The gene calls are TRBV20-1 and TRBJ2-5; 8 positions match TRBD1. J lost 5 bases, V lost 0 bases, and 5 bases had no gene match. The V gene's germline CDR1 is DFQATT and CDR2 SNEGSKA (reference sequence). The CDR3 has 14 residues. In DNA form, the CDR3 reads TGCAGTGCTAGAGAAGGACAGGGATCGGAGACCCAGTACTTC. Amino acid sequence: CSAREGQGSETQYF.

The chain links TRBV10-3 to TRBJ2-6; no firm D call. Trimming took off 0 bases at V and 4 bases at J, with 4 bases between the two ends. Germline V gives CDR1 ENHRY, CDR2 SYGVKD. CDR3 length: 14 residues. CDR3 DNA sequence: TGTGCCATCAGTGAGTCGGAAGGGGCCAACGTCCTGACTTTC. This encodes CAISESEGANVLTF.

This clonotype has a count of ten or more. CDR3 loop: CASSQVGGYNEQFF. The CDR3, as DNA: TGTGCCAGCAGCCAGGTGGGGGGCTACAATGAGCAGTTCTTC. The chain uses TRBV3-1 and TRBJ2-1; possible D gene TRBD2, 6 bases. Trimming pared 3 bases from V and 3 bases from J, leaving 9 bases between. The CDR3 is made up of 14 amino acids. Germline assignment: CDR1 LGHDT and CDR2 YNNKEL (reference sequence).

The V gene is TRBV5-6, the J gene TRBJ1-2; the D is unclear. V shed 1 base and J shed 8 bases, with 12 bases lying between them. Germline V CDR1 and CDR2: SGHDT, YYEEEE. The CDR3 covers 13 residues. CDR3 DNA sequence: TGTGCCAGCAGCTTGCGGGTCACGGGGGGCTACACCTTC. Translated: CASSLRVTGGYTF. Full variable domain (outside the CDR3, taken from reference TRBV5-6 and TRBJ1-2): DAGVTQSPTHLIKTRGQQVTLRCSPKSGHDTVSWYQQALGQGPQFIFQYYEEEERQRGNFPDRFSGHQFPNYSSELNVNALLLGDSALYLCASSLRVTGGYTFGSGTRLTVV.

This clonotype was counted between two and nine times. The CDR3 here is CASSLLHADTQYF. CDR3 bases: TGTGCCAGCAGTTTGTTGCATGCAGATACGCAGTATTTT. The rearrangement uses TRBV12-3 or TRBV12-4 and TRBJ2-3, with D unclear. V was shortened by 3 bases and J by 4 bases, with 8 bases between the two germline ends. There are 13 residues in the CDR3.

This clonotype was found a few times. V and J are TRBV20-1 and TRBJ2-2; 10 bases map to TRBD2. The germline gives CDR1 DFQATT, CDR2 SNEGSKA (reference sequence). J was trimmed by 4 bases and V by 3 bases; bases with no gene match: 8. This CDR3 is built from 16 residues. This chain's CDR3 is CSARAGTSGVTGELFF. The DNA of the CDR3 is TGCAGTGCTAGGGCTGGAACTAGCGGGGTCACCGGGGAGCTGTTTTTT.

This clonotype was counted at least ten times. The V call is TRBV18, the J call TRBJ2-5, with D possibly matching TRBD2 (6 bases). Trimming removed 5 bases at V and 2 bases at J, with 12 bases between. CDR1 KGHSH and CDR2 LQKENI come from the germline V gene. CDR3 size: 14 residues. The CDR3 spells CASSRLGGQETQYF. CDR3 nucleotides: TGTGCCAGCTCAAGACTAGGAGGGCAAGAGACCCAGTACTTC.

This clonotype has at least ten counts. The J gene is TRBJ2-4, the V gene TRBV12-3 or TRBV12-4, with a weak D call TRBD2 (6 bases). The V gene lost 5 bases and the J gene lost 1 base, with 12 bases spanning the gap. The CDR3 covers 15 residues. The CDR3 here is CASSGGGGAKNIQYF. The CDR3 DNA reads TGTGCCAGCAGTGGGGGTGGGGGGGCCAAAAACATTCAGTACTTC.